The source of this T cell receptor beta chain is a study of T cell repertoires in breast cancer. Comment on this clonotype: The target antigen is unknown.

Primers covering all TCR V genes were used in emulsion RT-PCR on CD8+ T cells. A second nested PCR with blocking oligonucleotides suppressed unpaired genes. TCRdb called the emulsion pairing reads again in MiXCR, with one record for every CDR3 protein. Found here are approximately 40,000 distinct CDR3 sequences, 45% of them singletons; the top ten hold 50% to 65%. The germline V and J ends were trimmed by 4 bases and 3 bases, with 14 bases remaining between them. The CDR3 length is 15 residues. Germline lookup yields CDR1 SGDLS and CDR2 YYNGEE. Study outcomes and limitations: TRBV7 predominance in shared TCRs may reflect tumor recognition or mispriming.

Material: CD8+ T cells. The sequence came from a pool of human donors with breast cancer or a healthy control (not recorded which). J is TRBJ1-5 and V is TRBV9; the D gene is possibly TRBD1 (5 bases). This chain's CDR3 is CASSPDGASNQPQHF. The CDR3 DNA follows: TGTGCCAGCAGCCCAGACGGGGCCTCCAATCAGCCCCAGCATTTT. Drawing the rest from reference TRBV9 and TRBJ1-5, the complete variable domain is DSGVTQTPKHLITATGQRVTLRCSPRSGDLSVYWYQQSLDQGLQFLIQYYNGEERAKGNILERFSAQQFPDLHSELNLSSLELGDSALYFCASSPDGASNQPQHFGDGTRLSIL.